Listed below are T cell receptor beta chains from one sample, sequenced in a study of early T cells in non-severe SARS-CoV-2 infection. TCRdb reprocessed the 5' RACE reads with MiXCR, giving one entry per CDR3 protein. Altogether 100,000 to 140,000 distinct CDR3 sequences are present, approximately 12% being singletons, with the ten largest covering around 8%. The source material was whole blood. These receptors came from an adult who was a healthcare worker with PCR-confirmed SARS-CoV-2 infection or an uninfected control (not recorded which). The conserved cysteine and the conserved F or W are not part of the CDR3 here.

J gene | V gene | CDR3 protein
TRBJ2-7 | TRBV20-1 | SARGDRVSYEQY
TRBJ1-6 | TRBV20-1 | SALDREGGNSPLH
TRBJ2-7 | TRBV11-2 | ASRTRLDEQY
TRBJ2-3 | TRBV20-1 | SASRGTRSTDTQY
TRBJ2-1 | TRBV11-2 | ASSLGPRNEQF
TRBJ2-3 | TRBV30 | AWSVGTDTQY
TRBJ2-3 | TRBV7-8 | ASGLLEDTQY
TRBJ2-1 | TRBV24-1 | ATSGPGAGEQF
TRBJ2-5 | TRBV5-1 | ASRGGIQETQY
TRBJ2-1 | TRBV20-1 | SARTGLGYNEQF
TRBJ2-1 | TRBV10-3 | AIGASGIDEQF